This TCR beta chain was recovered during a study of blood T cell repertoires in COVID-19. Across the study: Samples of COVID-19 (acute and convalescent) were obtained from the United States, Italy and Spain. T cells, B-cell-depleted T cells, or PBMCs supplied cDNA or gDNA.

Cohort placement rested on clinical history that participants reported themselves. Each recovered donor of Cohort 3 presented with two negative PCRs, clearance, or symptom resolution. The CDR3 length is 13 residues. The germline gives CDR1 SGHRS, CDR2 YFSETQ. V dropped 3 bases and J dropped 1 base, with 7 bases sitting between them. Here immunoSEQ multiplex PCR was the method, and the copy in TCRdb shows in-frame clones only, minus some. The top ten clones hold roughly 4% of a sample with approximately 290,000 clones, 80% to 90% of them seen once. Specimen: PBMCs or T cells enriched from blood (not recorded which). The rearrangement joins TRBV5-1 to TRBJ1-1, with D unresolved. This TCR was sampled from a woman aged 30 to 39 who had recovered from COVID-19. The CDR3 nucleotides are TGCGCCAGCAGCTCCGCAGGGAACACTGAAGCTTTCTTT. This encodes CASSSAGNTEAFF.